Each of the 14 T cell receptor beta chains below was sequenced from the same sample in a study of molecular identifiers for immune sequencing clone quantification. TCRdb independently ran MiXCR on the PCR reads; one entry per CDR3 protein. The table includes about 640,000 distinct CDR3 sequences, about 20% detected once. Source material: naive CD8+ T cells from blood, with Jurkat cell RNA spiked in. The sample's subset: FACS-sorted CD8+CD4-CCR7+CD45RA+ naive T cells. All receptors derive from a human donor in good health. Some libraries in this study had Jurkat cell RNA spiked in.

The chain combines TRBV4-3 with TRBJ2-1; 11 bases align to TRBD2. The CDR3 totals 18 residues. Germline V CDR1 and CDR2: LGHNA, YSLEER. V shed 0 bases and J 7 bases; nucleotides not matched to a gene: 11. This chain's CDR3 is CASSQDHSGRAALNEQFF. In DNA form, the CDR3 reads TGCGCCAGCAGCCAAGATCATAGCGGGAGGGCCGCACTAAATGAGCAGTTCTTC.

CDR3 sequence: CASSQGSTGGVKDTQYF. DNA of the CDR3: TGTGCCAGCAGCCAAGGGTCAACGGGGGGGGTGAAAGATACGCAGTATTTT. The chain carries TRBV3-2 and TRBJ2-3; TRBD1, the table's D call, lacks a check against the DNA. TRBV3-2 is given as a pseudogene. This CDR3 has 17 amino acids.

The chain is built from TRBV4-1 and TRBJ2-7, with 10 bases lining up with TRBD2. Trimming at V came to 0 bases and at J to 2 bases, leaving 7 bases not matched to a gene. The CDR3 totals 17 residues. Germline V gene lookup returns CDR1 MGHRA and CDR2 YSYEKL. CDR3 sequence (DNA): TGCGCCAGCAGCCAAGACACCGGGACTAGCGTCGCCTACGAGCAGTACTTC. This sequence encodes CASSQDTGTSVAYEQYF.

To note about this clonotype: A read error is likely, as this CDR3 ends without the conserved phenylalanine or tryptophan. This chain uses TRBV30 with TRBJ2-7, with 12 bases lining up with TRBD1. V shed 2 bases and J 7 bases; nucleotides not matched to a gene: 6. The CDR3 contains 14 residues. CDR1 and CDR2 (germline): GTSNPN, SVGIG (reference sequence). The CDR3 reads CAWSWDRGRREQYL. The CDR3, as DNA: TGTGCCTGGAGTTGGGACAGGGGGCGTCGGGAGCAGTACCTC.

Points on this clonotype: Being one base from a much bigger clone, this may be a read error. The V gene is TRBV24-1, the J gene TRBJ2-7, with D maybe TRBD2 (5 bases). Looked up from germline, CDR1 is KGHDR and CDR2 is SFDVKD. Deletions cut 7 bases from V and 0 bases from J, with 12 bases between. CDR3 length: 14 residues. The CDR3 DNA sequence: TGTGCCACCAGCCCGGAGGCGGGCTCCTACGAGCAGTACTTC. Amino acids: CATSPEAGSYEQYF.

DNA of the CDR3: TGTGCTAGTGGTTTGGTAATACTGGCCGGGACAGACAACACTGAAGCTTTCTTT. It yields the protein CASGLVILAGTDNTEAFF. This chain links TRBV12-5 with TRBJ1-1; TRBD1 matches at 7 bases. CDR3 length: 18 residues. Germline assignment: CDR1 LGHNT and CDR2 FRNRAP. V trimming: 0 bases; J trimming: 2 bases; junction bases outside the gene matches: 12. The complete variable domain, with remaining parts taken from reference TRBV12-5 and TRBJ1-1, reads DARVTQTPRHKVTEMGQEVTMRCQPILGHNTVFWYRQTMMQGLELLAYFRNRAPLDDSGMPKDRFSAEMPDATLATLKIQPSEPRDSAVYFCASGLVILAGTDNTEAFFGQGTRLTVV.

The chain has TRBV7-2 and TRBJ2-3; maybe TRBD2 (6 bases). Germline values: CDR1 SGHTA, CDR2 FQGNSA. V gave up 5 bases and J gave up 0 bases, with 12 bases separating them. The length of the CDR3 is 15 residues. The CDR3 nucleotides are TGTGCCAGCAGCGAAAGGAGCGGGAGCACAGATACGCAGTATTTT. It specifies CASSERSGSTDTQYF.

This clonotype was seen many times. The chain combines TRBV7-9 with TRBJ1-4; tentatively, D is TRBD1 (5 bases). Trimming stripped 5 bases from V and 7 bases from J, with 8 bases between. Germline CDR1 is SEHNR and CDR2 is FQNEAQ (reference sequence). The length of the CDR3 is 12 residues. The CDR3 DNA sequence: TGTGCCAGCAGCCTAGGGGCTGAAAAACTGTTTTTT. It yields the protein CASSLGAEKLFF. The full variable domain, rest sourced from reference TRBV7-9 and TRBJ1-4, is DTGVSQNPRHKITKRGQNVTFRCDPISEHNRLYWYRQTLGQGPEFLTYFQNEAQLEKSRLLSDRFSAERPKGSFSTLEIQRTEQGDSAMYLCASSLGAEKLFFGSGTQLSVL.

This clonotype was detected many times. The V gene is TRBV5-4, the J gene TRBJ2-7; TRBD2 matches at 11 bases. The V gene's germline CDR1 is SGHNT and CDR2 YYREEE (reference sequence). The CDR3 sequence is 14 residues long. J gave up 6 bases and V 4 bases, and 6 bases lay outside the gene matches. CDR3 DNA sequence: TGTGCCAGCAGCGTTACTAGCGGGAGCGTCGAGCAGTACTTC. Translated, it gives CASSVTSGSVEQYF.

This chain uses TRBV6-1 with TRBJ1-1; no clear D. V lost 8 bases to trimming and J lost 3 bases, with 22 bases between them. CDR3 length equals 16 residues. CDR1 is MNHNS, CDR2 SASEGT, per germline. Here the CDR3 reads CASHEKLGACDTEAFF. The CDR3 bases are TGTGCCAGCCACGAAAAGTTGGGCGCATGTGACACTGAAGCTTTCTTT.

On this clonotype itself: A read error may explain this, as a much larger clone is one base away. The chain has TRBV12-5 and TRBJ1-5; 7 positions match TRBD1. Trimming removed 0 bases from V and 5 bases from J; junction bases left unmatched: 4. The germline V gene encodes CDR1 LGHNT and CDR2 FRNRAP. This CDR3 is built from 15 residues. CDR3 amino acids: CASGLVIRGDQPQHF. The CDR3 nucleotides read TGTGCTAGTGGTTTGGTAATCAGGGGGGATCAGCCCCAGCATTTT.

At least ten counts were recorded for this clonotype. A read error may account for a junction end that differs from germline. V usage is TRBV27 and J usage is TRBJ1-5; D perhaps matches TRBD1 (6 bases). The CDR3 is made up of 14 amino acids. Looked up from germline, CDR1 is MNHEY and CDR2 is SMNVEV (reference sequence). This CDR3 is CASSLKGGNQPQHF. The CDR3 DNA follows: TGTGCCAGCAGTTTAAAGGGGGGCAACCAGCCCCAGCATTTT.

The gene calls are TRBV20-1 and TRBJ2-1; D is unclear. The V end lost 2 bases, the J end lost 0 bases, and 8 bases lay between the germline ends. This CDR3 comprises 14 residues. Germline V gene sequence: CDR1 DFQATT, CDR2 SNEGSKA (reference sequence). The CDR3 DNA reads TGCAGTGCTAGATCCATTACCTCCTACAATGAGCAGTTCTTC. This codes for CSARSITSYNEQFF.

At least ten counts were recorded for this clonotype. This chain uses TRBV7-8 with TRBJ1-2; D gene uncertain. The CDR3 has 17 residues. Germline assignment: CDR1 SGHVS and CDR2 FQNEAQ. Trimming took 4 bases from V and 0 from J, leaving 18 bases between them. The CDR3 nucleotides are TGTGCCAGCAGCTCACCGACAACGGACGGAACTAACTATGGCTACACCTTC. Translating it yields CASSSPTTDGTNYGYTF.